This passage covers 26 T cell receptor beta chains from one sample sequenced in a study of blood T cells in healthy people across ages. PCR was performed a second time for 7 to 11 cycles using a sample-barcoded 5' primer and a J-beta primer mix. MiXCR was run by TCRdb on the 5' RACE reads, yielding one entry per CDR3 protein. The sample contains roughly 1.5 million distinct CDR3 sequences, approximately 39% of which appear only once. The sequenced sample was blood. These receptors were taken from a woman aged 18 to 35 in good health.

The chain carries TRBV20-1 and TRBJ2-1; 11 bases are shared with TRBD2. The tail of the sequence fits TRBJ2-7 better, so the J call may be wrong. Germline CDR1 and CDR2: DFQATT and SNEGSKA (reference sequence). The length of the CDR3 is 17 residues. The CDR3 sequence is CSALLAGVPSSYNEQYF. CDR3 nucleotide sequence: TGCAGTGCCCTACTAGCGGGAGTCCCTAGCTCCTACAATGAGCAGTACTTC.

This chain links TRBV6-2 or TRBV6-3 with TRBJ1-2; D is perhaps TRBD1 (5 bases). CDR3 length equals 17 residues. Germline lookup yields CDR1 MNHEY and CDR2 SVGEGT. The V end lost 2 bases, the J end lost 3 bases, and 19 bases lay between the germline ends. CDR3 nucleotides: TGTGCCAGCAGTTACGGGGCGGAGGAACAGGAGCACTATGGCTACACCTTC. Translation: CASSYGAEEQEHYGYTF.

The chain carries TRBV20-1 and TRBJ1-5; perhaps TRBD1 as D (6 bases). V was pared by 6 bases and J by 1 base, with 13 bases between. The germline V gene has CDR1 DFQATT and CDR2 SNEGSKA (reference sequence). The CDR3 totals 14 residues. The CDR3 region has the DNA TGCAGTGCCGTGGACAGACGAAGCAATCAGCCCCAGCATTTT. It translates to CSAVDRRSNQPQHF.

This chain joins TRBV6-5 and TRBJ1-5, with 11 nucleotides matching TRBD1. Trimming removed 6 bases from V and 1 base from J; junction bases left unmatched: 5. CDR1 and CDR2 from the germline V gene are MNHEY and SVGAGI. This CDR3 is built from 16 residues. Written as DNA, the CDR3 is TGTGCCAGCAGACGGACAGGGGGCGCGAGCAATCAGCCCCAGCATTTT. This codes for CASRRTGGASNQPQHF.

In the case of this clonotype: The junction differs from germline at one of its ends, possibly a read error. The gene calls are TRBV7-7 and TRBJ2-5; 10 nucleotides line up with TRBD2. The CDR3 sequence is 15 residues long. Germline V CDR1 and CDR2: SSHAT, FNYEAQ (reference sequence). The CDR3 DNA reads TGTGCTAGCAGCTTGATACTAGCGGGGCAAGAGACCCAGTACTTC. It is translated as CASSLILAGQETQYF.

Many counts were recorded for this clonotype. The chain recombines TRBV11-2 with TRBJ2-1, with D perhaps matching TRBD2 (7 bases). V lost 6 bases and J 10 bases, leaving 22 bases between the germline ends. The germline gives CDR1 SGHAT, CDR2 FQNNGV. The CDR3 runs 15 residues. Here the CDR3 reads CASSLGGGGPWEQFF. The CDR3 DNA is TGTGCCAGCAGTCTCGGAGGGGGAGGGCCATGGGAGCAGTTCTTC.

The chain employs TRBV7-8 and TRBJ2-2, with TRBD2 matching 8 bases. This CDR3 spans 17 amino acids. J gave up 2 bases and V 3 bases, and 8 bases lay outside the gene matches. From germline, CDR1 is SGHVS and CDR2 FQNEAQ. The CDR3 sequence is CASSFGLTSANTGELFF. Written as DNA, the CDR3 is TGTGCCAGCAGCTTTGGTTTGACTAGCGCAAACACCGGGGAGCTGTTTTTT.

This clonotype was seen at least ten times. CDR3 residues: CASTPTGYSPLHF. CDR3 coding DNA: TGTGCCAGCACCCCGACAGGCTATTCACCCCTCCACTTT. V is TRBV6-5 and J is TRBJ1-6; D is perhaps TRBD1 (6 bases). CDR1 is MNHEY and CDR2 is SVGAGI in the germline V gene. The V end was cut by 7 bases, the J end by 8 bases, with 12 bases between. The CDR3 runs to 13 residues.

This clonotype was found many times. The rearrangement links TRBV3-1 to TRBJ2-7; D unresolved. The CDR3 has 11 amino acids. Deletions cut 4 bases from V and 0 bases from J, with 1 base between. Germline loops: CDR1 LGHDT, CDR2 YNNKEL (reference sequence). The CDR3 here is CASSRSYEQYF. CDR3 nucleotide sequence: TGTGCCAGCAGCCGCTCCTACGAGCAGTACTTC.

This rearrangement joins TRBV20-1 to TRBJ2-1, with D tentatively TRBD2 (5 bases). Trimming removed 5 bases at V and 4 bases at J, with 15 bases between. This CDR3 has 14 residues. Looked up from germline, CDR1 is DFQATT and CDR2 is SNEGSKA (reference sequence). The chain's CDR3 is CSAFRRQDYNEQFF. The CDR3 bases are TGCAGTGCTTTCCGGAGGCAGGATTACAATGAGCAGTTCTTC.

The V and J genes are TRBV5-6 and TRBJ2-3, with TRBD2 identical over 10 bases. Looked up from germline, CDR1 is SGHDT and CDR2 is YYEEEE. This CDR3 has 16 residues. The J segment lost 7 bases and the V segment lost 0 bases, leaving 8 bases of the junction unmatched. Here the CDR3 reads CASSLDPSGSAYTQYF. The CDR3 nucleotides read TGTGCCAGCAGCTTGGATCCTAGCGGGAGTGCATATACGCAGTATTTT.

Comments on this clonotype: This may stem from a read error, because a much larger clone lies one nucleotide away. CDR3 loop: CSVEDRGSSSEQYF. The CDR3 coding sequence is TGCAGCGTTGAAGATCGAGGAAGTAGCAGTGAGCAGTACTTC. The J gene is TRBJ2-5, the V gene TRBV29-1; D remains unclear. The CDR3 is 14 residues long. CDR1 SQVTM and CDR2 ANQGSEA come from the germline V gene. V lost 0 bases and J lost 11, with 19 bases in between.

There are a few counts of this clonotype. The chain recombines TRBV2 with TRBJ2-7; 8 bases are a match to TRBD2. The junction had 11 bases not matched to a gene; V was cut back by 4 bases and J by 3 bases. There are 16 residues in the CDR3. CDR1 SNHLY and CDR2 FYNNEI come from the germline V gene. DNA for the CDR3: TGTGCCAGCAGTGGAGGGGCGGGGGGCGAGTTCTACGAGCAGTACTTC. It yields the protein CASSGGAGGEFYEQYF.

This clonotype was found a few times. The rearrangement links TRBV7-2 to TRBJ2-7; TRBD2 matches 10 bases. The CDR3 contains 13 residues. The V gene end was trimmed by 4 bases and the J gene end by 7 bases; junction bases not matched to a gene: 4. Germline assignment: CDR1 SGHTA and CDR2 FQGNSA. Written as DNA, the CDR3 is TGTGCCAGCAGCTACGGGGGACTAGCGGAGCAGTACTTC. Translation: CASSYGGLAEQYF. The entire variable domain, with the rest obtained from reference TRBV7-2 and TRBJ2-7, is as follows: GAGVSQSPSNKVTEKGKDVELRCDPISGHTALYWYRQSLGQGLEFLIYFQGNSAPDKSGLPSDRFSAERTGGSVSTLTIQRTQQEDSAVYLCASSYGGLAEQYFGPGTRLTVT.

The gene calls are TRBV7-9 and TRBJ2-7; D gene ambiguous. CDR1 SEHNR and CDR2 FQNEAQ come from the germline V gene (reference sequence). Trimming removed 4 bases from V and 6 bases from J, with 13 bases in between. The CDR3 has 13 amino acids. CDR3 sequence (DNA): TGTGCCAGCAGCTCCTCTGCCTTCGCCGAGCAGTACTTC. Protein sequence: CASSSSAFAEQYF.

This clonotype was seen more than once but under ten times. The chain recombines TRBV6-5 with TRBJ1-2, with a possible D match to TRBD1 (5 bases). Germline CDR1 reads MNHEY; CDR2 reads SVGAGI. V lost 2 bases to trimming and J lost 8 bases, with 12 bases between them. This CDR3 region has 13 residues. DNA of the CDR3: TGTGCCAGCAGTTACGCAGGGTGGATAGGCTACACCTTC. It yields the protein CASSYAGWIGYTF.

There are many counts of this clonotype. The chain carries TRBV29-1 and TRBJ2-1; D remains unclear. Germline loops: CDR1 SQVTM, CDR2 ANQGSEA. Between the trimmed V and J ends, which lost 7 bases and 0 bases, there was a span of 10 bases. The length of the CDR3 is 13 residues. CDR3 loop: CSGTVSSYNEQFF. CDR3 coding DNA: TGCAGCGGAACAGTGAGCTCCTACAATGAGCAGTTCTTC.

This clonotype was counted between two and nine times. The J gene is TRBJ2-1, the V gene TRBV2, with TRBD1 matching 8 bases. Germline values: CDR1 SNHLY, CDR2 FYNNEI. V lost 3 bases and J lost 7; bases outside the gene matches: 2. This CDR3 region has 13 residues. The CDR3 loop reads CASSDRQGNEQFF. The CDR3, as DNA: TGTGCCAGCAGTGATAGACAGGGGAATGAGCAGTTCTTC.

This clonotype was counted only a few times. The chain combines TRBV20-1 with TRBJ1-1; D not resolved. Germline V gene data show CDR1 as DFQATT and CDR2 as SNEGSKA (reference sequence). The V end was cut by 3 bases, the J end by 12 bases, with 11 bases between. The CDR3 contains 10 residues. CDR3 loop: CSARGKATFF. CDR3 bases: TGCAGTGCTAGGGGAAAAGCAACTTTCTTT.

This clonotype was seen a few times. Here the CDR3 reads CASRDPYNSPLHF. In nucleotides, the CDR3 is TGTGCCAGCAGGGACCCCTATAATTCACCCCTCCACTTT. The V and J genes are TRBV6-6 and TRBJ1-6; D ambiguous. Trimming took 6 bases from V and 2 from J, leaving 5 bases between them. The germline gives CDR1 MNHNY, CDR2 SVGAGI (reference sequence). CDR3 length: 13 amino acids.

J is TRBJ2-5 and V is TRBV12-3 or TRBV12-4; TRBD2 matches at 12 bases. J lost 11 bases, V lost 5 bases, and 12 bases had no gene match. This CDR3 comprises 15 residues. The CDR3 loop is CASSPTSGSHNEQYF. Written as DNA, the CDR3 is TGTGCCAGCAGTCCGACTAGCGGGAGCCACAATGAGCAGTACTTC.

This clonotype was seen more than once but under ten times. J is TRBJ1-5 and V is TRBV20-1; D may be TRBD1 (6 bases). Trimming stripped 0 bases from V and 3 bases from J, with 12 bases between. This CDR3 spans 15 amino acids. The V gene's germline CDR1 is DFQATT and CDR2 SNEGSKA (reference sequence). CDR3 in amino acids: CSARDRQGINQPQHF. The DNA of the CDR3 is TGCAGTGCTAGAGATAGGCAGGGGATCAATCAGCCCCAGCATTTT.

The chain employs TRBV12-3 or TRBV12-4 and TRBJ2-7; D not resolved. The CDR3 contains 14 residues. V was cut by 5 bases and J by 3 bases, with 14 bases left in between. The CDR3, as DNA: TGTGCCAGCAGTCTCGGATCATTGGACTACGAGCAGTACTTC. Translation: CASSLGSLDYEQYF.

The rearrangement uses TRBV12-3 or TRBV12-4 and TRBJ1-5; 8 bases match TRBD1. The CDR3 is 15 amino acids. After removal of 3 bases from V and 3 bases from J, the junction contained 4 bases not matched to a gene. CDR3 amino acids: CASSFSGGPNQPQHF. CDR3 nucleotide sequence: TGTGCCAGCAGTTTTTCAGGGGGCCCCAATCAGCCCCAGCATTTT.

This clonotype was recorded a few times. The V gene is TRBV20-1, the J gene TRBJ1-2; the match to TRBD1 covers 8 bases. CDR3 length: 17 amino acids. Germline loops: CDR1 DFQATT, CDR2 SNEGSKA (reference sequence). With V trimmed by 5 bases and J by 4 bases, 18 bases remained unmatched. In nucleotides, the CDR3 is TGCAGTGCTCTAGACTCAGGGGGCGGAGGGTATAGCTATGGCTACACCTTC. This encodes CSALDSGGGGYSYGYTF.

This clonotype came up many times. CDR3 DNA sequence: TGCGCCAGCAGCCAAGTCACTGGGGCCAACGTCCTGACTTTC. This gives the protein CASSQVTGANVLTF. The chain is built from TRBV4-3 and TRBJ2-6, with D unresolved. The CDR3 covers 14 residues. The ends were cut back, 1 base at V and 2 bases at J, with 3 bases in the middle. Germline V gene lookup returns CDR1 LGHNA and CDR2 YSLEER.